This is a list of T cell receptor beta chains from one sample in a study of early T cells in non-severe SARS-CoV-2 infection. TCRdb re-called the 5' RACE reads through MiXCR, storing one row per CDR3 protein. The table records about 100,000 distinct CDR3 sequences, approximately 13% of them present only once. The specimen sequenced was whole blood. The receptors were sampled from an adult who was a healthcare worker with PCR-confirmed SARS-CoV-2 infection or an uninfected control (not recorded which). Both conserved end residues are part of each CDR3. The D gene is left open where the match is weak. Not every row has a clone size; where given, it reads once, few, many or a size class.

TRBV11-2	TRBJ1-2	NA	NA	CASSLDIRDRGGYTF	TGTGCCAGCAGCTTAGATATCAGGGACCGTGGTGGCTACACCTTC
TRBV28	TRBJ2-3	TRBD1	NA	CASLRLRDRGDTQYF	TGTGCCAGCCTGCGCCTCCGGGACAGGGGAGATACGCAGTATTTT
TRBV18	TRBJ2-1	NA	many	CASSPGQFSYNEQFF	TGTGCCAGCTCACCCGGACAGTTTTCCTACAATGAGCAGTTCTTC
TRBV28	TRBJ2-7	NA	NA	CASKSDWEYEQYF	TGTGCCAGCAAGAGTGACTGGGAGTACGAGCAGTACTTC
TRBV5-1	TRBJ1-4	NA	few	CASSLDYRLGEKLFF	TGCGCCAGCAGCTTGGATTACAGGCTGGGTGAAAAACTGTTTTTT
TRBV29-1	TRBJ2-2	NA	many	CSVLRETGELFF	TGCAGCGTTTTGAGGGAGACCGGGGAGCTGTTTTTT
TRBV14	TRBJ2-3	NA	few	CASEFGGTDTQYF	TGTGCCAGCGAGTTTGGGGGCACAGATACGCAGTATTTT
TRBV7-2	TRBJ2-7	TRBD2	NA	CASSYGGNTGQYF	TGTGCCAGCAGCTACGGGGGGAACACGGGGCAGTACTTC
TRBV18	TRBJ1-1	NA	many	CASSPWAMSPNTEAFF	TGTGCCAGCTCACCCTGGGCGATGAGTCCGAACACTGAAGCTTTCTTT
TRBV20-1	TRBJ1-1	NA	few	CSAITGSGTEAFF	TGCAGTGCTATTACAGGGTCTGGCACTGAAGCTTTCTTT
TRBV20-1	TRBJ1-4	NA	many	CSAPRLSSEKLFF	TGCAGTGCTCCCAGGTTGTCATCCGAAAAACTGTTTTTT
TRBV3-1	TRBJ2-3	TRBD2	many	CASSQSGGTTDTQYF	TGTGCCAGCAGCCAAAGCGGGGGAACCACAGATACGCAGTATTTT
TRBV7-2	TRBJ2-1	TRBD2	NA	CASSPGLAGGDEQFF	TGTGCCAGCAGCCCGGGACTAGCGGGAGGCGATGAGCAGTTCTTC
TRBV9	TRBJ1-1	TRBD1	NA	CASSARAGGTEAFF	TGTGCCAGCAGCGCACGAGCAGGGGGCACTGAAGCTTTCTTT
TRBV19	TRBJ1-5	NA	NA	CASSFGQQGNQPQHF	TGTGCCAGTAGTTTCGGTCAGCAGGGTAATCAGCCCCAGCATTTT
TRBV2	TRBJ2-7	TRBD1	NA	CASSVTGDAQYF	TGTGCCAGCAGTGTGACAGGGGATGCGCAGTACTTC
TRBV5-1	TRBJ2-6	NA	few	CASSLAKGGLPSGANVLTF	TGCGCCAGCAGCTTGGCTAAGGGGGGACTTCCCTCTGGGGCCAACGTCCTGACTTTC
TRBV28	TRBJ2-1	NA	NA	CASSSQKAHYNEQFF	TGTGCCAGCAGTTCCCAGAAAGCACACTACAATGAGCAGTTCTTC
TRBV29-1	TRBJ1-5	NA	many	CSVEDGASNQPQHF	TGCAGCGTTGAAGACGGGGCTAGCAATCAGCCCCAGCATTTT
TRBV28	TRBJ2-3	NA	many	CASSRHYTNTDTQYF	TGTGCCAGCAGCAGACACTACACTAACACAGATACGCAGTATTTT
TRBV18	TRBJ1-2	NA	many	CASSPRTDNYGYTF	TGTGCCAGCTCACCTAGGACAGATAACTATGGCTACACCTTC
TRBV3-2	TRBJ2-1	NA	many	CASSQDFPGLDASSYNEQFF	TGTGCCAGCAGCCAAGATTTTCCGGGACTGGATGCCAGCTCCTACAATGAGCAGTTCTTC
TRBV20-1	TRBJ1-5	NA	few	CSASDYSNQPQHF	TGCAGTGCTTCAGATTATAGCAATCAGCCCCAGCATTTT
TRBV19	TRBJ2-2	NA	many	CASSDLGGNTGELFF	TGTGCCAGTAGTGACTTGGGCGGGAACACCGGGGAGCTGTTTTTT
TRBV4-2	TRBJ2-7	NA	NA	CASSQVTRGSRTGEQYF	TGTGCCAGCAGCCAAGTCACACGGGGAAGTCGAACCGGCGAGCAGTACTTC
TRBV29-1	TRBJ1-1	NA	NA	CSVRGLNTEAFF	TGCAGCGTTAGGGGGTTAAACACTGAAGCTTTCTTT
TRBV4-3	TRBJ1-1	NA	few	CASSQDWGGWGSEAFF	TGCGCCAGCAGCCAAGATTGGGGCGGCTGGGGTTCAGAAGCTTTCTTT
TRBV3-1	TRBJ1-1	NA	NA	CASSQGGAKNTEVFF	TGTGCCAGCAGCCAAGGAGGGGCAAAGAACACTGAAGTTTTCTTT
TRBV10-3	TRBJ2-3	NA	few	CATRTLIADTQYF	TGTGCCACCCGGACTCTAATCGCAGATACGCAGTATTTT
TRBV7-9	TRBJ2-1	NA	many	CASSLALNNEQFF	TGTGCCAGCAGCTTAGCCTTAAACAATGAGCAGTTCTTC
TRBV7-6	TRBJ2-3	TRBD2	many	CASSSLAGGLPDTQYF	TGTGCCAGCAGCTCCCTAGCGGGGGGGCTCCCGGATACGCAGTATTTT
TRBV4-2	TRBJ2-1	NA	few	CASSQGLENEQFF	TGTGCCAGCAGCCAAGGCTTGGAGAATGAGCAGTTCTTC
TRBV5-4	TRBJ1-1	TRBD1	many	CASSIPDRDGANTEAFF	TGTGCCAGCAGCATTCCGGACAGGGATGGAGCGAACACTGAAGCTTTCTTT
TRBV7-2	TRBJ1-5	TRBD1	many	CASSARTGVRNQPQHF	TGTGCCAGCAGCGCACGAACAGGGGTGCGCAATCAGCCCCAGCATTTT
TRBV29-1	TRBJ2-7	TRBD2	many	CSVEDRTSGTYEQYF	TGCAGCGTTGAAGACCGGACTAGCGGGACCTACGAGCAGTACTTC
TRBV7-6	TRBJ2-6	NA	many	CASSSLGGAGSGANVLTF	TGTGCCAGCAGCTCCTTAGGGGGGGCAGGATCTGGGGCCAACGTCCTGACTTTC
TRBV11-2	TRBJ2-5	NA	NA	CASSSSDYQETQYF	TGTGCCAGCAGCTCCTCGGACTACCAAGAGACCCAGTACTTC
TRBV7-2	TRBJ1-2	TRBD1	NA	CASSLPGQVYGYTF	TGTGCCAGCAGCCTCCCCGGACAGGTCTATGGCTACACCTTC
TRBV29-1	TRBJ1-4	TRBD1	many	CSVYRGDNEKLFF	TGCAGCGTTTACAGGGGGGATAATGAAAAACTGTTTTTT
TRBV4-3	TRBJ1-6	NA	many	CASSQEKALPLHF	TGCGCCAGCAGCCAAGAGAAAGCATTACCCCTCCACTTT
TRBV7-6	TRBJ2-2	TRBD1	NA	CASSLTGGASGELFF	TGTGCCAGCAGCTTGACAGGGGGAGCGTCCGGGGAGCTGTTTTTT
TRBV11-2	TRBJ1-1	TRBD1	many	CASSQDRMNTEAFF	TGTGCCAGCAGCCAGGACAGGATGAACACTGAAGCTTTCTTT
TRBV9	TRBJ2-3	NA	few	CASSPPTDTQYF	TGTGCCAGCAGCCCACCCACAGATACGCAGTATTTT
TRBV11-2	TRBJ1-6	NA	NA	CASSSTIGTPLHF	TGTGCCAGCAGCTCCACAATAGGGACACCCCTCCACTTT
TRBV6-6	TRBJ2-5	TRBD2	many	CASSDPSGEETQYF	TGTGCCAGCAGTGACCCTAGCGGGGAAGAGACCCAGTACTTC
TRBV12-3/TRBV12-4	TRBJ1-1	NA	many	CASSRTATNTEAFF	TGTGCCAGCAGTCGGACAGCTACCAACACTGAAGCTTTCTTT